This T cell receptor (beta chain) was sequenced for a study of blood T cells in healthy people across ages. This clonotype was seen only a few times. In terms of origin and age, donors were healthy Caucasian individuals from Russia aged about 6 to 95. With V trimmed by 6 bases and J by 3 bases, 14 bases remained unmatched. Germline V gene sequence: CDR1 MNHEY, CDR2 SMNVEV (reference sequence). CDR3 length equals 18 residues. A second about 7 to 12 cycle PCR used barcoded and J-beta primers. MiXCR, applied by TCRdb to the 5' RACE reads, yields one record per CDR3 protein. Seen here are 650,000 to 800,000 distinct CDR3 sequences, about 51% observed once, and the top ten hold about 13%.

Sequencing was performed on blood. The V call is TRBV27, the J call TRBJ2-7, with 13 bases aligning to TRBD2. The receptor's source is a woman older than 75 in good health. The CDR3 region is CASRPWVSRTSGSYEQYF. The CDR3 nucleotides read TGTGCCAGCAGACCCTGGGTCAGTCGGACTAGCGGGAGCTACGAGCAGTACTTC.